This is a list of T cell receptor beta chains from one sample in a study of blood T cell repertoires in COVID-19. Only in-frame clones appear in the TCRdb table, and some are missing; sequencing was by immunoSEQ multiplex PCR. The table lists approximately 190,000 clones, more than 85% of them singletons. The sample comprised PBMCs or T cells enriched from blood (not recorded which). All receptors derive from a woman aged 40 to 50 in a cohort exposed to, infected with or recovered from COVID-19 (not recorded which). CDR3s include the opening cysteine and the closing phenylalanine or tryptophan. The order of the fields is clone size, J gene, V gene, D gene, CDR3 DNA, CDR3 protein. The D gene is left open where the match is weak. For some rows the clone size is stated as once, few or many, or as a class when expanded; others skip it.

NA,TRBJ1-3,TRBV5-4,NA,TGTGCCAGCAGCAACAGACAGTACTCTGGAAACACCATATATTTT,CASSNRQYSGNTIYF
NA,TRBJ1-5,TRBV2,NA,TGTGCCAGCAGTGAATGGTCTAGGGCTCCCCAGGGAGGTCAGCCCCAGCATTTT,CASSEWSRAPQGGQPQHF
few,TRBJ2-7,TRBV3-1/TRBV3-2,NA,TGTGCCAGCAGCCTCGGGGTTACAGAGGTTTACGAGCAGTACTTC,CASSLGVTEVYEQYF
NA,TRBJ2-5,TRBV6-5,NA,TGTGCCAGCCGCTCGGACACCTCAGAGACCCAGTACTTC,CASRSDTSETQYF
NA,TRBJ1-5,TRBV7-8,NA,TGTGCCAGCAGCTCGGTCGAGGGAAGTCATCAGCCCCAGCATTTT,CASSSVEGSHQPQHF
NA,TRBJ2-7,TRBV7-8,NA,TGTGCCAGCAGCGCTAGACAGGCTTCCTACGAGCAGTACTTC,CASSARQASYEQYF
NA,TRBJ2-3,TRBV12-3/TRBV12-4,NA,TGTGCCAGCAGCCCCAGGGGAGATACGCAGTATTTT,CASSPRGDTQYF
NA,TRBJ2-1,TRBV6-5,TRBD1,TGTGCCAGCAGTAGGACAGGGCACAATGAGCAGTTCTTC,CASSRTGHNEQFF
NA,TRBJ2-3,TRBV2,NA,TGTGCCAGCAGTGTACACACAGATACGCAGTATTTT,CASSVHTDTQYF
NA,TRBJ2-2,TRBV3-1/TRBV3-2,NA,TGTGCCAGCACCAAAGCAGGGGAAGGCGGGGAGCTGTTTTTT,CASTKAGEGGELFF
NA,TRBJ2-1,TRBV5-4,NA,TGTGCCAGCAGCTCCCCCGGCTCCTACAATGAGCAGTTCTTC,CASSSPGSYNEQFF
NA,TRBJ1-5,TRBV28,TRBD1,TGTGCCAGCAGTTTGGGACAGGGGTTCCGACAGCCCCAGCATTTT,CASSLGQGFRQPQHF
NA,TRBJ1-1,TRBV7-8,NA,TGTGCCAGCAGCCTCGTAGGGGGGAACACTGAAGCTTTCTTT,CASSLVGGNTEAFF
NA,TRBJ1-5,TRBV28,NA,TGTGCCAGCATATACCTGCCGGGTGGCAATCAGCCCCAGCATTTT,CASIYLPGGNQPQHF
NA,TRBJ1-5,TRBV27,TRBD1,TGTGCCAGCAGTCCTCAGGGGGTCCATAGCAATCAGCCCCAGCATTTT,CASSPQGVHSNQPQHF
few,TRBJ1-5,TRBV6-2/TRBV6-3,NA,TGTGCCAGCAGTTACACAAGAGTGGGGAAGAGGGAGCCCCAGCATTTT,CASSYTRVGKREPQHF
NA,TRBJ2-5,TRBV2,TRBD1,TGTGCCAGCAGTCGACAGGGGATAGGAGAGACCCAGTACTTC,CASSRQGIGETQYF
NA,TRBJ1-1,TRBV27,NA,TGTGCCAGCAGTCTGACACCCCCGAACACTGAAGCTTTCTTT,CASSLTPPNTEAFF
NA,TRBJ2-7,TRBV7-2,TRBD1,TGTGCCAGCAGGCCCTACCAGGGGGCTGACTACGAGCAGTACTTC,CASRPYQGADYEQYF
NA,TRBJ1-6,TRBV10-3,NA,TGTGCCATCAGTGAGTCTGGAGAGGCCCATAATTCACCCCTCCACTTT,CAISESGEAHNSPLHF
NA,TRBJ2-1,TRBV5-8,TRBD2,TGTGCCAGCAGCCTCGGACTAGCGGGGGACAATGAGCAGTTCTTC,CASSLGLAGDNEQFF
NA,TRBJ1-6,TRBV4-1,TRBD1,TGCGCCAGCAGCCCAATCGGGACAGGGGGCACGGGTTCACCCCTCCACTTT,CASSPIGTGGTGSPLHF
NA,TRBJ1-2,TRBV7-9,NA,TGTGCCAGCAGCTTAAGTCAGAACTATGGCTACACCTTC,CASSLSQNYGYTF
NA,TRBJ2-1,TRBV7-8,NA,TGTGCCAGCAGCTTAGGACAGATTTACAATGAGCAGTTCTTC,CASSLGQIYNEQFF
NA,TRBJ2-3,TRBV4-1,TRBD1,TGCGCCAGCAGCCAAGAATCTAGGGACAGGGGATTTCACGATACGCAGTATTTT,CASSQESRDRGFHDTQYF
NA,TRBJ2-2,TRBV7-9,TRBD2,TGTGCCAGCAGCTTAGAGTTCCGGGAGGGGTACACCGGGGAGCTGTTTTTT,CASSLEFREGYTGELFF
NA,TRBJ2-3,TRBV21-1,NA,TGTGCCAGCAGCCCACACGTACAGGGGAATTTGGTCGCTGGCCTAGGTGCGCAGTATTTT,CASSPHVQGNLVAGLGAQYF
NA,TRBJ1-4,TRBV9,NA,TGTGCCAGCAGCGTGACAGGTATAGGGGAAAAACTGTTTTTT,CASSVTGIGEKLFF
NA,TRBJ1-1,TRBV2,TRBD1,TGTGCCAGCAGATTTACAGGGGGCCCCACTGAAGCTTTCTTT,CASRFTGGPTEAFF